This TCR beta chain was sequenced during a study of cytomegalovirus exposure and HLA in healthy donors. The PCR was carried out with 60 Vbeta primers and 13 Jbeta primers. Libraries were prepared by immunoSEQ multiplex PCR; TCRdb keeps only in-frame clonotypes and omits some of them. The sample includes 96,000 or so clones, 65% to 85% of them seen just once. Germline values: CDR1 SNHLY, CDR2 FYNNEI. V was pared by 7 bases and J by 0 bases, with 13 bases between. The CDR3 has 15 amino acids. The TCR sequence derives from a woman in her 70s in good health and CMV-seropositive. This chain links TRBV2 with TRBJ1-5; D gene ambiguous. Specimen: PBMCs. CDR3 bases: TGTGCCAGCACCCAACACCAGATTAGCAATCAGCCCCAGCATTTT. Its protein product is CASTQHQISNQPQHF.